This T cell receptor (beta chain) emerged from a study of OX40 agonist ivuxolimab in advanced cancers. The wider study: Three patients had partial responses: one hepatocellular carcinoma, two cutaneous melanoma. Overall study findings and caveats: Among expanded peripheral T cells, antigen specificity went undetermined.

The CDR3 covers 15 residues. The germline V gene encodes CDR1 MNHEY and CDR2 SMNVEV (reference sequence). The ends lost 6 bases at V and 2 bases at J; junction bases unmatched: 7. Assay used: immunoSEQ multiplex PCR; TCRdb lists only in-frame clones, some missing. The sample has more than 45,000 clones; approximately 91% are singletons. On this clone: Antigen: not known.

The material sequenced was CD4+ or CD8+ T cells sorted from blood, taken in a trial of the OX40 agonist ivuxolimab. This sequence was found in an adult with an advanced solid tumor such as melanoma, head and neck, liver or kidney cancer. The chain employs TRBV27 and TRBJ2-7; 10 bases line up with TRBD2. The CDR3 region has the DNA TGTGCCAGCAGCCTTAGCGGGAGGCCCCCCTACGAGCAGTACTTC. Translating it yields CASSLSGRPPYEQYF.